These 17 T cell receptor beta chains originate from one sample sequenced in a study of blood T cell repertoires in COVID-19. Clones were sequenced by immunoSEQ multiplex PCR, and TCRdb holds only the in-frame ones, with some missing. The data hold some 190,000 clones, with approximately 80% observed a single time. The material sequenced was peripheral blood. The source is a woman aged 45-65 years with acute or convalescent COVID-19.

The chain has TRBV7-8 and TRBJ1-6, with 8 bases lining up with TRBD1. J gave up 7 bases and V 10 bases, and 9 bases lay outside the gene matches. Per the germline V gene, CDR1 is SGHVS and CDR2 is FQNEAQ. The CDR3 has 14 residues. Here the CDR3 reads CATGRTGPNSPLHF. As DNA, the CDR3 is TGTGCCACGGGCCGGACAGGGCCCAATTCACCCCTCCACTTT.

This CDR3 is CASSLYGQGNTIYF. The CDR3 coding sequence is TGTGCCAGCAGTTTATATGGACAGGGAAACACCATATATTTT. The rearrangement links TRBV28 to TRBJ1-3; a possible D gene is TRBD1 (6 bases). The CDR3 loop spans 14 amino acids. The V gene's germline CDR1 is MDHEN and CDR2 SYDVKM. Trimming took off 1 base at V and 4 bases at J, with 8 bases between the two ends.

The rearrangement links TRBV7-8 to TRBJ2-1; D is unresolved. With 5 bases removed from V and 6 bases from J, the gap between germline ends came to 5 bases. Germline CDR1 is SGHVS and CDR2 is FQNEAQ. CDR3 length: 11 residues. The CDR3 loop is CASSPRNEQFF. Here the CDR3 DNA reads TGTGCCAGCAGCCCCCGCAATGAGCAGTTCTTC. The variable domain in full, with the rest retrieved from reference TRBV7-8 and TRBJ2-1, is GAGVSQSPRYKVAKRGQDVALRCDPISGHVSLFWYQQALGQGPEFLTYFQNEAQLDKSGLPSDRFFAERPEGSVSTLKIQRTQQEDSAVYLCASSPRNEQFFGPGTRLTVL.

The chain uses TRBV6-5 and TRBJ2-2; TRBD2 aligns across 7 bases. The length of the CDR3 is 16 residues. Trimming removed 4 bases from V and 2 bases from J; junction bases left unmatched: 7. The germline CDR1 and CDR2 sequences are MNHEY and SVGAGI. The CDR3 DNA reads TGTGCCAGCAGTTCATATCTAGCGGATAACACCGGGGAGCTGTTTTTT. Its protein product is CASSSYLADNTGELFF.

The chain has TRBV6-1 and TRBJ1-2; TRBD1 matches at 7 bases. The CDR3 runs 13 residues. The V segment lost 3 bases and the J segment 4 bases; nucleotides outside the gene matches: 2. Germline CDR1 reads MNHNS; CDR2 reads SASEGT. For the CDR3, the DNA is TGTGCCAGCAGTGACCAGGGGGTCTATGGCTACACCTTC. Translated, it gives CASSDQGVYGYTF.

This clone was observed a single time. This chain connects TRBV14 to TRBJ2-2; weak D call: TRBD1 (6 bases). This CDR3 spans 14 amino acids. Trimming removed 4 bases from V and 2 bases from J, with 8 bases in between. Per the germline V gene, CDR1 is SGHDN and CDR2 is FVKESK. CDR3 sequence (DNA): TGTGCCAGCAGCCGGACAGCCAACACCGGGGAGCTGTTTTTT. It yields the protein CASSRTANTGELFF.

The chain carries TRBV18 and TRBJ1-6; D is unresolved. The CDR3 runs to 14 residues. Germline V CDR1 and CDR2: KGHSH, LQKENI. Trimming took 1 base from V and 8 from J, leaving 9 bases between them. The DNA of the CDR3 is TGTGCCAGCTCACCACAGTCAGGATATTCACCCCTCCACTTT. Its translation is CASSPQSGYSPLHF.

V and J are TRBV6-1 and TRBJ1-6, with 9 bases fitting TRBD1. The CDR3 contains 17 residues. Germline assignment: CDR1 MNHNS and CDR2 SASEGT. The trim removed 1 base at V and 10 bases at J, leaving 11 bases unmatched. The CDR3: CASSEGLSGTGFSPLHF. The CDR3 nucleotides read TGTGCCAGCAGTGAAGGCCTATCCGGGACAGGGTTCTCACCCCTCCACTTT.

This sequence joins TRBV11-2 and TRBJ1-1, with TRBD1 as a possible D gene (5 bases). Germline assignment: CDR1 SGHAT and CDR2 FQNNGV. The CDR3 runs 16 residues. Trimming removed 5 bases from V and 5 bases from J, with 21 bases in between. The CDR3, as DNA: TGTGCCAGCAGCACACACAGGATGACTCGGGAGACTGAAGCTTTCTTT. Translation: CASSTHRMTRETEAFF. Full variable domain (remainder filled in from reference TRBV11-2 and TRBJ1-1): EAGVAQSPRYKIIEKRQSVAFWCNPISGHATLYWYQQILGQGPKLLIQFQNNGVVDDSQLPKDRFSAERLKGVDSTLKIQPAKLEDSAVYLCASSTHRMTRETEAFFGQGTRLTVV.

The chain combines TRBV29-1 with TRBJ2-2, with D unresolved. This CDR3 comprises 12 residues. The germline V and J ends were trimmed by 3 bases and 3 bases, with 5 bases remaining between them. The germline CDR1 and CDR2 sequences are SQVTM and ANQGSEA. The DNA for the CDR3 is TGCAGCGTTGAGCGGTACACCGGGGAGCTGTTTTTT. Translated: CSVERYTGELFF.

The chain has TRBV24-1 and TRBJ1-3; the match to TRBD1 covers 7 bases. The germline gives CDR1 KGHDR, CDR2 SFDVKD. V lost 2 bases, J lost 0 bases, and 3 bases stayed unmatched. This CDR3 has 16 residues. CDR3 residues: CATSDSRQGSGNTIYF. CDR3 DNA: TGTGCCACCAGTGATTCCCGACAGGGCTCTGGAAACACCATATATTTT.

The rearrangement links TRBV7-6 to TRBJ2-1; TRBD2 matches 13 bases. The V gene's germline CDR1 is SGHVS and CDR2 FNYEAQ. This CDR3 region has 16 residues. J gave up 3 bases and V 7 bases, and 6 bases lay outside the gene matches. The CDR3 loop is CASTKLAGGLYNEQFF. CDR3 in DNA: TGTGCCAGCACAAAACTAGCGGGAGGGCTCTACAATGAGCAGTTCTTC.

CDR3 protein: CASSPPGGRAGTDTQYF. In DNA form, the CDR3 reads TGTGCCAGCTCACCACCGGGCGGGAGGGCCGGCACAGATACGCAGTATTTT. V gene TRBV18 combines with J gene TRBJ2-3; 9 bases are a match to TRBD2. Per the germline V gene, CDR1 is KGHSH and CDR2 is LQKENI. This CDR3 has 17 residues. Trimming took 0 bases from V and 1 from J; bases not matched to a gene: 5.

The rearrangement joins TRBV6-5 to TRBJ1-2; 7 bases are a match to TRBD1. The CDR3 loop spans 13 amino acids. Germline CDR1 is MNHEY and CDR2 is SVGAGI. With V trimmed by 5 bases and J by 4 bases, 4 bases remained unmatched. CDR3 loop: CASSRDSAYGYTF. CDR3 DNA: TGTGCCAGCAGTCGGGACAGCGCCTATGGCTACACCTTC.

This clone has a single count. The V call is TRBV21-1, the J call TRBJ1-2. TRBV21-1 represents a pseudogene. This CDR3 has 17 amino acids. CDR3 nucleotide sequence: TGTGCCAGCAGCGCCGGTGGGGAGGGGCGCCTTTTTTATGGCTACACCTTC. This codes for CASSAGGEGRLFYGYTF.

The V and J genes are TRBV18 and TRBJ1-1; D perhaps matches TRBD1 (6 bases). Germline loops: CDR1 KGHSH, CDR2 LQKENI. V was clipped by 4 bases and J by 1 base, with 13 bases between them. CDR3 length equals 15 residues. The CDR3 region has the DNA TGTGCCAGCTCACTCTGGACAGACGAGAACACTGAAGCTTTCTTT. This codes for CASSLWTDENTEAFF.

This chain connects TRBV7-8 to TRBJ2-7, with D perhaps TRBD1 (6 bases). CDR3 length: 13 amino acids. Germline CDR1 reads SGHVS; CDR2 reads FQNEAQ. V was clipped by 8 bases and J by 3 bases, with 14 bases between them. CDR3 nucleotide sequence: TGTGCCAGCGGACGGACAGAGAACTACGAGCAGTACTTC. This translates into CASGRTENYEQYF.